Sequencing of this TCR beta chain was carried out in a study of blood T cell repertoires in COVID-19. The sample holds one count of this clone. Sequencing was performed with immunoSEQ multiplex PCR; in TCRdb, only in-frame clones are kept and a portion is missing. The data show about 90,000 clones, with around four fifths seen just once and 10% to 15% held by the top ten. The CDR3 is made up of 14 amino acids. V lost 6 bases, J lost 2 bases, and 5 bases stayed unmatched. Germline V CDR1 and CDR2: SGHTA, FQGNSA. The TCR sequence derives from a woman aged 70-85 years with active or convalescent COVID-19. This chain joins TRBV7-2 and TRBJ2-7, with 9 positions matching TRBD1. Sequenced input: peripheral blood. CDR3 sequence (DNA): TGTGCCAGCAGGGCCGGGACAGGGACCTACGAGCAGTACTTC. Amino acids: CASRAGTGTYEQYF.